Listed below are T cell receptor beta chains from one sample, sequenced in a study of identical twins. Using its own MiXCR run on the 5' RACE reads, TCRdb lists one record per CDR3 protein. The data hold 1,800,000 or so distinct CDR3 sequences, with roughly a third observed a single time. Input material: cord blood. All receptors come from a newborn girl in good health. The CDR3 runs from the conserved cysteine through the conserved F or W. A D gene is named only where the DNA matches it firmly. Size values are once, few and many counts, or a class for expanded clones, and some rows have none.

cdr3_length: 15
clone_size: few
j_call: TRBJ2-2
d_call: TRBD1
v_call: TRBV5-1
cdr3_aa: CASSQTGQGYVELFF
cdr3_nt: TGCGCCAGCAGTCAAACGGGACAGGGGTACGTGGAGCTGTTTTTT

cdr3_length: 15
clone_size: .
j_call: TRBJ2-7
d_call: .
v_call: TRBV20-1
cdr3_aa: CSAPRRGPPSYEQYF
cdr3_nt: TGCAGTGCCCCAAGACGGGGGCCACCTTCCTACGAGCAGTACTTC

cdr3_length: 15
clone_size: .
j_call: TRBJ2-7
d_call: TRBD2
v_call: TRBV7-9
cdr3_aa: CASGSLAGKSYEQYF
cdr3_nt: TGTGCCAGCGGGTCCCTAGCGGGGAAGTCCTACGAGCAGTACTTC

cdr3_length: 13
clone_size: .
j_call: TRBJ1-2
d_call: .
v_call: TRBV11-2
cdr3_aa: CASTPSLNYGSTF
cdr3_nt: TGTGCCAGCACACCGTCCCTTAACTATGGCTCCACCTTC

cdr3_length: 12
clone_size: .
j_call: TRBJ1-1
d_call: .
v_call: TRBV20-1
cdr3_aa: CSATRTATDTFF
cdr3_nt: TGCAGTGCTACGCGGACCGCCACCGATACTTTCTTT

cdr3_length: 15
clone_size: .
j_call: TRBJ2-2
d_call: .
v_call: TRBV24-1
cdr3_aa: CATSDLGLYTGELFF
cdr3_nt: TGTGCCACCAGTGATTTGGGACTTTACACCGGGGAGCTGTTTTTT

cdr3_length: 14
clone_size: many
j_call: TRBJ1-5
d_call: TRBD1
v_call: TRBV27
cdr3_aa: CASSSTGPNQPQHF
cdr3_nt: TGTGCCAGCAGTTCGACAGGGCCCAATCAGCCCCAGCATTTT

cdr3_length: 14
clone_size: few
j_call: TRBJ1-2
d_call: .
v_call: TRBV7-9
cdr3_aa: CAGEQGLRDYGYTF
cdr3_nt: TGTGCCGGTGAACAGGGTCTACGTGACTATGGCTACACCTTC

cdr3_length: 14
clone_size: many
j_call: TRBJ2-3
d_call: TRBD2
v_call: TRBV29-1
cdr3_aa: CSVVTSGATDTQYF
cdr3_nt: TGCAGCGTTGTGACTAGCGGGGCCACAGATACGCAGTATTTT

cdr3_length: 17
clone_size: few
j_call: TRBJ1-6
d_call: .
v_call: TRBV6-5
cdr3_aa: CASSYSMRSSYNSPLHF
cdr3_nt: TGTGCCAGCAGTTACTCGATGAGGAGCTCCTATAATTCACCCCTCCACTTT

cdr3_length: 17
clone_size: few
j_call: TRBJ2-3
d_call: TRBD2
v_call: TRBV28
cdr3_aa: CASSLGRAGGPTDTQYF
cdr3_nt: TGTGCCAGCAGTTTAGGAAGGGCGGGAGGGCCCACAGATACGCAGTATTTT

cdr3_length: 15
clone_size: .
j_call: TRBJ1-5
d_call: .
v_call: TRBV28
cdr3_aa: CASRAGTLRTKPQHF
cdr3_nt: TGTGCCAGCAGAGCCGGGACCCTAAGGACGAAGCCCCAGCATTTT

cdr3_length: 15
clone_size: .
j_call: TRBJ1-6
d_call: .
v_call: TRBV2
cdr3_aa: CASSLQRSYNSPLHF
cdr3_nt: TGTGCCAGCAGCCTACAGCGCTCCTATAATTCACCCCTCCACTTT

cdr3_length: 15
clone_size: once
j_call: TRBJ2-3
d_call: TRBD2
v_call: TRBV5-6
cdr3_aa: CASSPSGRVVDTQYF
cdr3_nt: TGTGCCAGCAGCCCCAGCGGGAGGGTGGTAGATACGCAGTATTTT

cdr3_length: 15
clone_size: .
j_call: TRBJ2-1
d_call: TRBD2
v_call: TRBV9
cdr3_aa: CASSVGSGAYNEQFF
cdr3_nt: TGTGCCAGCAGCGTAGGTAGCGGGGCCTACAATGAGCAGTTCTTC

cdr3_length: 13
clone_size: .
j_call: TRBJ1-5
d_call: .
v_call: TRBV21-1
cdr3_aa: CASSKLSSQPQHF
cdr3_nt: TGTGCCAGCAGCAAATTATCGAGTCAGCCCCAGCATTTT

cdr3_length: 14
clone_size: .
j_call: TRBJ2-1
d_call: .
v_call: TRBV9
cdr3_aa: CASSPRYGFSEQFF
cdr3_nt: TGTGCCAGCAGCCCCCGATATGGATTTTCTGAGCAGTTCTTC

cdr3_length: 13
clone_size: many
j_call: TRBJ2-7
d_call: .
v_call: TRBV29-1
cdr3_aa: CSVTSRDTYEQYF
cdr3_nt: TGCAGCGTCACGTCCCGGGACACCTACGAGCAGTACTTC

cdr3_length: 14
clone_size: .
j_call: TRBJ2-7
d_call: TRBD2
v_call: TRBV20-1
cdr3_aa: CSPRIAGGTYEQYF
cdr3_nt: TGCAGCCCTCGGATAGCGGGAGGGACCTACGAGCAGTACTTC

cdr3_length: 17
clone_size: .
j_call: TRBJ2-3
d_call: TRBD1
v_call: TRBV27
cdr3_aa: CASSLRPDRASTDTQYF
cdr3_nt: TGTGCCAGCAGTCTCCGACCAGACAGGGCTTCCACAGATACGCAGTATTTT

cdr3_length: 19
clone_size: .
j_call: TRBJ2-7
d_call: TRBD2
v_call: TRBV20-1
cdr3_aa: CSARGERSGRLRSYNEQYF
cdr3_nt: TGCAGTGCTAGAGGGGAGAGGAGCGGGAGGCTCCGCTCCTACAATGAGCAGTACTTC

cdr3_length: 14
clone_size: many
j_call: TRBJ2-1
d_call: TRBD1
v_call: TRBV3-1
cdr3_aa: CASTYGTGSGEQFF
cdr3_nt: TGTGCCAGCACGTACGGGACAGGGTCGGGTGAGCAGTTCTTC

cdr3_length: 16
clone_size: .
j_call: TRBJ2-2
d_call: TRBD2
v_call: TRBV24-1
cdr3_aa: CATSDLSGYDTGELFF
cdr3_nt: TGTGCCACCAGTGACCTTAGCGGGTACGACACCGGGGAGCTGTTTTTT

cdr3_length: 12
clone_size: .
j_call: TRBJ2-1
d_call: .
v_call: TRBV4-1
cdr3_aa: CATSGPMNEQFF
cdr3_nt: TGCGCCACATCAGGGCCAATGAATGAGCAGTTCTTC

cdr3_length: 19
clone_size: .
j_call: TRBJ2-1
d_call: TRBD2
v_call: TRBV27
cdr3_aa: CASSLFSRLAGSSYNEQFF
cdr3_nt: TGTGCCAGCAGTTTATTCTCCAGACTAGCGGGTAGCTCCTACAATGAGCAGTTCTTC

cdr3_length: 15
clone_size: few
j_call: TRBJ1-1
d_call: .
v_call: TRBV7-6
cdr3_aa: CASSLAGHRDTEAFF
cdr3_nt: TGTGCCAGCAGCTTAGCGGGGCACAGGGACACTGAAGCTTTCTTT

cdr3_length: 13
clone_size: .
j_call: TRBJ2-7
d_call: .
v_call: TRBV7-2
cdr3_aa: CASSLNYYYEQYF
cdr3_nt: TGTGCCAGCAGCCTCAACTACTACTACGAGCAGTACTTC

cdr3_length: 13
clone_size: .
j_call: TRBJ2-3
d_call: .
v_call: TRBV6-1
cdr3_aa: CASKAGPRDTQYF
cdr3_nt: TGTGCCAGCAAGGCCGGCCCGAGGGATACGCAGTATTTT

cdr3_length: 12
clone_size: few
j_call: TRBJ1-1
d_call: .
v_call: TRBV20-1
cdr3_aa: CSANRINTEAFF
cdr3_nt: TGCAGTGCGAACAGGATAAACACTGAAGCTTTCTTT

cdr3_length: 14
clone_size: .
j_call: TRBJ2-7
d_call: TRBD2
v_call: TRBV10-3
cdr3_aa: CAISVTSGAYEQYF
cdr3_nt: TGTGCCATCAGTGTAACTAGCGGGGCCTACGAGCAGTACTTC

cdr3_length: 14
clone_size: .
j_call: TRBJ2-5
d_call: .
v_call: TRBV5-1
cdr3_aa: CASSSGSRQETQYF
cdr3_nt: TGCGCCAGCAGTTCCGGGTCGCGCCAAGAGACCCAGTACTTC

cdr3_length: 15
clone_size: .
j_call: TRBJ1-2
d_call: .
v_call: TRBV4-2
cdr3_aa: CASSQEVLVNYGYTF
cdr3_nt: TGTGCCAGCAGCCAAGAAGTTCTGGTTAACTATGGCTACACCTTC

cdr3_length: 12
clone_size: few
j_call: TRBJ2-3
d_call: .
v_call: TRBV6-1
cdr3_aa: CASSRRPEAQYF
cdr3_nt: TGTGCCAGCAGTCGACGCCCTGAGGCGCAGTATTTT

cdr3_length: 16
clone_size: many
j_call: TRBJ2-3
d_call: .
v_call: TRBV7-2
cdr3_aa: CASSSRTTTLGDTQYF
cdr3_nt: TGTGCCAGCAGCTCCCGGACTACCACTTTGGGAGATACGCAGTATTTT

cdr3_length: 17
clone_size: .
j_call: TRBJ1-1
d_call: .
v_call: TRBV12-3/TRBV12-4
cdr3_aa: CASSRFPGGAQNTEAFF
cdr3_nt: TGTGCCAGCAGTCGATTCCCTGGAGGGGCCCAGAACACTGAAGCTTTCTTT

cdr3_length: 16
clone_size: .
j_call: TRBJ1-6
d_call: TRBD1
v_call: TRBV7-9
cdr3_aa: CASSRGQGPSNSPLHF
cdr3_nt: TGTGCCAGCAGCAGGGGACAGGGACCTTCCAATTCACCCCTCCACTTT

cdr3_length: 13
clone_size: .
j_call: TRBJ2-7
d_call: .
v_call: TRBV27
cdr3_aa: CASSIQGPYEQYF
cdr3_nt: TGTGCCAGCAGTATCCAGGGACCATACGAGCAGTACTTC

cdr3_length: 14
clone_size: .
j_call: TRBJ2-5
d_call: TRBD1
v_call: TRBV18
cdr3_aa: CASPPGQARETQYF
cdr3_nt: TGTGCCAGCCCACCTGGACAGGCTCGAGAGACCCAGTACTTC

cdr3_length: 16
clone_size: .
j_call: TRBJ2-1
d_call: .
v_call: TRBV5-1
cdr3_aa: CASSPMGRGHLNEQFF
cdr3_nt: TGCGCCAGCAGCCCAATGGGACGGGGACATCTCAATGAGCAGTTCTTC